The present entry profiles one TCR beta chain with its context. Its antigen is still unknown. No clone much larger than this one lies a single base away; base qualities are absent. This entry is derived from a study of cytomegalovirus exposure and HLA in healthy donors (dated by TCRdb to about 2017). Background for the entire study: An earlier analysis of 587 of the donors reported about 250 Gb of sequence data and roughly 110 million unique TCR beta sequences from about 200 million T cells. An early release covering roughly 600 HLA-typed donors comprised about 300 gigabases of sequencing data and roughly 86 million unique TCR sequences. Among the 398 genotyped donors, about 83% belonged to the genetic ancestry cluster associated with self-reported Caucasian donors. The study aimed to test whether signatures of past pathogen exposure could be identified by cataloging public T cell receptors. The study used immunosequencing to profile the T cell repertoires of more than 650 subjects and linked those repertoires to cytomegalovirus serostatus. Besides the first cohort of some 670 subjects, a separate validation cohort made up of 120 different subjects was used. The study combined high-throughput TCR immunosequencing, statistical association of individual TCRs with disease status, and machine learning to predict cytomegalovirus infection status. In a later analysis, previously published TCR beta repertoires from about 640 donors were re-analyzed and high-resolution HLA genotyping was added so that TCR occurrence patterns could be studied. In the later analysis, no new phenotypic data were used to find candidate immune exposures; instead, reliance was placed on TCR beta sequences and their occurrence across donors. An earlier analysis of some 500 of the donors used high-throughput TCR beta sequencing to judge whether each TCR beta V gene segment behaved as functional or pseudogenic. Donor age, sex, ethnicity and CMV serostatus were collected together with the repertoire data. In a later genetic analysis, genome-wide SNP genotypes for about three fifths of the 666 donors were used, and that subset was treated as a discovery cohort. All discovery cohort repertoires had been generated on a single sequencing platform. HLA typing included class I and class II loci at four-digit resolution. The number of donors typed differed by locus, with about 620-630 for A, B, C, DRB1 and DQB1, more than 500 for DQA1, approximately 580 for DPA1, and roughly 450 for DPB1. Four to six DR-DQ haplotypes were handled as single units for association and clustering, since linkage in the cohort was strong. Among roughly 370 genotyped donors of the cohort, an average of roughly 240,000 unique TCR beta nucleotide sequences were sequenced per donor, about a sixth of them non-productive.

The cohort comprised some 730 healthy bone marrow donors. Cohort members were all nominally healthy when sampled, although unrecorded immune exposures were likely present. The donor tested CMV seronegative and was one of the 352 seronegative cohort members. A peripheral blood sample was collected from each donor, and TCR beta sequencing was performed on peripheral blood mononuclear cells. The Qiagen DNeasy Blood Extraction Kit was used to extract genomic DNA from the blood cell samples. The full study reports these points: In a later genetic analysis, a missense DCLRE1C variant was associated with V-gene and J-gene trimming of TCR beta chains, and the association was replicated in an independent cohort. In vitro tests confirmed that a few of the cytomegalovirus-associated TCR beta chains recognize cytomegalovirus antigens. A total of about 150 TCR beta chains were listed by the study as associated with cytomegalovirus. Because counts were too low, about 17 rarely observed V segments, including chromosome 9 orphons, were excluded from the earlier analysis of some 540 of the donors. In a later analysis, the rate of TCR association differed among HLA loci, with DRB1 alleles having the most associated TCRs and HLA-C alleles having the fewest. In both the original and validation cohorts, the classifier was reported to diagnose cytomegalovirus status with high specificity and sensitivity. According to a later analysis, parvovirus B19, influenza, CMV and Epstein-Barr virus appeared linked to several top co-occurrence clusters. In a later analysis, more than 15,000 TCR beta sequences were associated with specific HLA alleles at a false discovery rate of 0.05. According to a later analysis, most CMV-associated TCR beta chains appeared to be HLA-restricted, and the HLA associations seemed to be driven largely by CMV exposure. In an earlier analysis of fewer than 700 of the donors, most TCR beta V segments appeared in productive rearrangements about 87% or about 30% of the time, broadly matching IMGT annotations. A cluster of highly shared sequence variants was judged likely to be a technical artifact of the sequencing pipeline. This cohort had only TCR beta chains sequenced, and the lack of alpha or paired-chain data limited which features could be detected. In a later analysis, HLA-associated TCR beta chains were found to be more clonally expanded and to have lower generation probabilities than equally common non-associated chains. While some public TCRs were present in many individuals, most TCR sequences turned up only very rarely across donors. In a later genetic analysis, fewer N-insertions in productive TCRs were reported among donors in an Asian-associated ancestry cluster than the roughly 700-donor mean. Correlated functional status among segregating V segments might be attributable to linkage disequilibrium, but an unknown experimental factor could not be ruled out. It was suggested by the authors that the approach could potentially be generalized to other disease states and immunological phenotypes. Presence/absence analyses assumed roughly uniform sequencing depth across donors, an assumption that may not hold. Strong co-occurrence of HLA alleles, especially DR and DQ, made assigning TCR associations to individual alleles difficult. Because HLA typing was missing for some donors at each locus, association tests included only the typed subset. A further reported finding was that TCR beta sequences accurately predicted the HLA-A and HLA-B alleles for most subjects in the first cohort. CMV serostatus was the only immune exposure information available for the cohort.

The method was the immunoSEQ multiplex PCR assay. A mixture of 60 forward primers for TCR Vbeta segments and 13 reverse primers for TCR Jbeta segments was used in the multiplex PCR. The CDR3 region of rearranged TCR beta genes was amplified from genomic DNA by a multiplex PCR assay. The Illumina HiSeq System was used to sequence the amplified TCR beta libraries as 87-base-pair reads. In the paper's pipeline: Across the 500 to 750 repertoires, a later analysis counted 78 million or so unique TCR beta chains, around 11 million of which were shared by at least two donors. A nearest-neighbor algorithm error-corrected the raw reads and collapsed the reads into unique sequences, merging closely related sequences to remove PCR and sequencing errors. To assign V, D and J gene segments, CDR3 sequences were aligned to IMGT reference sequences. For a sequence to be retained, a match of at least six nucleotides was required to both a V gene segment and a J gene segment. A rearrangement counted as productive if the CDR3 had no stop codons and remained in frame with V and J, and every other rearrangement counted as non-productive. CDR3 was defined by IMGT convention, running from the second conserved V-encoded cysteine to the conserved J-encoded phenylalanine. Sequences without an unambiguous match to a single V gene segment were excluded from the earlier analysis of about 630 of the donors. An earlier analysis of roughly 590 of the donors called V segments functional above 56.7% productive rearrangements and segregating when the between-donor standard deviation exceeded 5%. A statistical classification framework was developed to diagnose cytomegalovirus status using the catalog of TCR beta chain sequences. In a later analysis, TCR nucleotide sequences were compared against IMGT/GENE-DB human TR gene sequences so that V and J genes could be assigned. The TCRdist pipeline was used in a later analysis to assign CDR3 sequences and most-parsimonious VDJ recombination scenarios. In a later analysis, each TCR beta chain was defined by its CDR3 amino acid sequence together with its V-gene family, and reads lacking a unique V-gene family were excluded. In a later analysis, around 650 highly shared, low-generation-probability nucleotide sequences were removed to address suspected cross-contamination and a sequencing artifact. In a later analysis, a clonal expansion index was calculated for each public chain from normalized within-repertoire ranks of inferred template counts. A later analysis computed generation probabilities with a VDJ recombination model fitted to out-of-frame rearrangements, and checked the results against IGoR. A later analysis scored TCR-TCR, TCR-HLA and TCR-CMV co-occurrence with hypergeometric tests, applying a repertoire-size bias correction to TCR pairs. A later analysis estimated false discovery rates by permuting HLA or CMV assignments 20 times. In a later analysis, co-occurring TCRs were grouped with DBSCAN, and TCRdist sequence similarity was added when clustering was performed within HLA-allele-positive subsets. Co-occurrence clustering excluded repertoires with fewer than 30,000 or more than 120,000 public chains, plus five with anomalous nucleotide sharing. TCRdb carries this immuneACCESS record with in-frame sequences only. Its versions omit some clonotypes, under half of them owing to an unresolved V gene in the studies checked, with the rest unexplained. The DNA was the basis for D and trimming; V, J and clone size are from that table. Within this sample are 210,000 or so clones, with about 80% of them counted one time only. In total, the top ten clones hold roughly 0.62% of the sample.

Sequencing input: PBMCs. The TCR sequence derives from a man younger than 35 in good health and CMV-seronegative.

The CDR3 sequence is CAINQETKETQYF. The DNA is TGTGCCATCAACCAGGAGACTAAAGAGACCCAGTACTTC. The rearranged segments are TRBV10-3 and TRBJ2-5; TRBD2 is possibly the D segment (5 matching bases). CDR1 ENHRY and CDR2 SYGVKD were looked up in the germline V gene. The CDR3 runs 13 residues from the cysteine to the phenylalanine. Solely the CDR3 DNA is kept, with 39 bases framed from the first base. The V and J ends are trimmed by 7 bases and 3 bases, leaving 12 bases between them.